These 15 T cell receptor beta chains originate from one sample sequenced in a study of early T cells in non-severe SARS-CoV-2 infection. Via MiXCR, TCRdb re-called the 5' RACE reads, giving one row per CDR3 protein. The sample has tens of thousands of distinct CDR3 sequences, approximately 8% seen once. Specimen: whole blood, collected at baseline. These receptors originate from an adult who was a healthcare worker with PCR-confirmed SARS-CoV-2 infection or an uninfected control (not recorded which).

In its sample, this clonotype was seen a few times. The rearrangement uses TRBV4-1 and TRBJ2-4; no definite D call. Germline V gene lookup returns CDR1 MGHRA and CDR2 YSYEKL. The CDR3 has 13 residues. V lost 3 bases and J lost 8, with 11 bases in between. CDR3 nucleotides: TGCGCCAGCAGCCACAACCCTGGAGACATTCAGTACTTC. This sequence encodes CASSHNPGDIQYF.

At least ten counts were recorded for this clonotype. The chain carries TRBV2 and TRBJ2-5; TRBD2 might be the D (6 bases). Germline V gives CDR1 SNHLY, CDR2 FYNNEI. The CDR3 spans 13 residues. Between the trimmed V and J ends, which lost 5 bases and 5 bases, there was a span of 12 bases. The CDR3 spells CASSPGGTETQYF. The CDR3 bases are TGTGCCAGCAGTCCCGGGGGAACGGAGACCCAGTACTTC.

This clonotype was detected many times. The rearrangement links TRBV20-1 to TRBJ1-3; TRBD1 is a possible D gene (5 bases). V lost 0 bases, J lost 0 bases, and 12 bases lay in between. The CDR3 consists of 16 residues. Germline CDR1 and CDR2: DFQATT and SNEGSKA (reference sequence). The CDR3 spells CSARDHGGTSGNTIYF. CDR3 sequence (DNA): TGCAGTGCTAGAGATCACGGGGGTACCTCTGGAAACACCATATATTTT.

In its sample, this clonotype was seen many times. The gene calls are TRBV6-2 or TRBV6-3 and TRBJ2-2; a weak D match, TRBD2 (5 bases). Between the trimmed V and J ends, which lost 5 bases and 5 bases, there was a span of 12 bases. The CDR3 is 14 amino acids. Germline V CDR1 and CDR2: MNHEY, SVGEGT. This chain's CDR3 is CASSDGIGTGELFF. DNA of the CDR3: TGTGCCAGCAGTGACGGGATAGGGACCGGGGAGCTGTTTTTT.

This clonotype was detected only a few times. The V and J genes are TRBV30 and TRBJ1-3, with D hard to call. This CDR3 has 14 residues. Looked up from germline, CDR1 is GTSNPN and CDR2 is SVGIG (reference sequence). V shed 5 bases and J shed 0 bases, with 11 bases lying between them. The CDR3 reads CAWGGRSSGNTIYF. The CDR3 bases are TGTGCCTGGGGCGGACGGAGCTCTGGAAACACCATATATTTT.

This clonotype was counted only a few times. The chain carries TRBV6-1 and TRBJ2-3; TRBD2 is a possible D gene (6 bases). Germline-derived CDR1 and CDR2 are MNHNS and SASEGT. The CDR3 runs to 15 residues. V dropped 7 bases and J dropped 3 bases, with 17 bases sitting between them. The CDR3 is CASTVTGDGTDTQYF. CDR3 sequence (DNA): TGTGCCAGCACCGTGACGGGGGACGGGACAGATACGCAGTATTTT.

In this sample, this clonotype turned up many times. This sequence joins TRBV4-1 and TRBJ1-6; D is uncertain. CDR1 and CDR2 (germline): MGHRA, YSYEKL. The CDR3 runs to 15 residues. V dropped 0 bases and J dropped 9 bases, with 12 bases sitting between them. The chain's CDR3 is CASSQEAVVGSPLHF. For the CDR3, the DNA is TGCGCCAGCAGCCAAGAAGCGGTGGTGGGTTCACCCCTCCACTTT.

In nucleotides, the CDR3 is TGTGCCAGCTCCCTACCTAGCCCCGGCAATGAGCAGTTCTTC. Protein: CASSLPSPGNEQFF. The rearrangement joins TRBV18 to TRBJ2-1; D perhaps matches TRBD2 (5 bases). The V end lost 6 bases, the J end lost 6 bases, and 15 bases lay between the germline ends. Germline CDR1 reads KGHSH; CDR2 reads LQKENI. This CDR3 has 14 residues.

There are many counts of this clonotype. The junction departs from germline at one end; a sequencing error may be responsible. The rearrangement uses TRBV7-6 and TRBJ1-6, with D perhaps TRBD1 (6 bases). The CDR3 is 14 residues long. Germline assignment: CDR1 SGHVS and CDR2 FNYEAQ. The CDR3 DNA reads as TGTGCCAGCAGCGGACAGCTTCATAATTCACCCCTCCATTTT. It specifies CASSGQLHNSPLHF.

Ten or more counts support this clonotype. V gene TRBV30 combines with J gene TRBJ1-5; a weak D match, TRBD1 (6 bases). V dropped 2 bases and J dropped 7 bases, with 9 bases sitting between them. Germline lookup yields CDR1 GTSNPN and CDR2 SVGIG (reference sequence). This CDR3 is built from 12 residues. This CDR3 is CAWSKGEQPQHF. As DNA, the CDR3 is TGTGCCTGGAGTAAGGGGGAACAGCCCCAGCATTTT.

This clonotype was observed many times. This chain joins TRBV29-1 and TRBJ2-1; 10 bases agree with TRBD2. Losses at the gene ends were 5 bases for V and 8 bases for J; bases not matched to a gene: 3. The length of the CDR3 is 12 residues. Germline V gene data show CDR1 as SQVTM and CDR2 as ANQGSEA. CDR3 loop: CSVSSGRHEQFF. CDR3 in DNA: TGCAGCGTTTCTAGCGGGAGACATGAGCAGTTCTTC.

This clonotype has ten or more counts. The chain carries TRBV3-1 and TRBJ1-1; D not certain. The CDR3 covers 13 residues. Trimming took 0 bases from V and 8 from J, leaving 10 bases between them. Per germline, CDR1 LGHDT and CDR2 YNNKEL (reference sequence). CDR3: CASSQDITLEAFF. Here the CDR3 DNA reads TGTGCCAGCAGCCAAGATATTACACTGGAAGCTTTCTTT.

This clonotype was picked up many times. This chain connects TRBV12-3 or TRBV12-4 to TRBJ2-3; 14 bases are a match to TRBD2. Unmatched junction bases numbered 11, after V lost 6 bases and J lost 0 bases. The CDR3 contains 19 residues. In nucleotides, the CDR3 is TGTGCCAGCAGGCAAAACACCGGACTAGCGGGAGGCAGCACAGATACGCAGTATTTT. It yields the protein CASRQNTGLAGGSTDTQYF.

This clonotype came up many times. J is TRBJ2-1 and V is TRBV12-3 or TRBV12-4; TRBD2 agrees at 7 bases. The ends lost 5 bases at V and 11 bases at J; junction bases unmatched: 9. The CDR3 has 13 residues. The CDR3 reads CASSLTGEGKQFF. CDR3 DNA sequence: TGTGCCAGCAGTCTCACGGGGGAGGGAAAGCAGTTCTTC.

This clonotype was detected many times. The gene calls are TRBV12-3 or TRBV12-4 and TRBJ2-3; D ambiguous. The CDR3 loop spans 12 amino acids. V was cut by 5 bases and J by 4 bases, with 7 bases left in between. The CDR3 reads CASSAYSDTQYF. The CDR3 nucleotides are TGTGCCAGCAGTGCGTATTCAGATACGCAGTATTTT.